Listed below are T cell receptor beta chains from one sample, sequenced in a study of T cell responses to AZD1222 COVID-19 vaccine. Measured with immunoSEQ multiplex PCR; TCRdb has only the in-frame clones, and not every one. The sample comprises tens of thousands of clones, 80% of which are singletons, and over 12% rests with the top ten. The specimen was peripheral blood, collected 28 days after the second AZD1222 dose. These receptors all stem from an adult who received the AZD1222 COVID-19 vaccine. Both conserved end residues are part of each CDR3.

j_call | v_call | cdr3_aa
TRBJ1-6 | TRBV10-3 | CAISESVTLDSPLHF
TRBJ1-1 | TRBV5-1 | CASSLGLRQNTEAFF
TRBJ1-3 | TRBV14 | CASSRSGTFSGNTIYF
TRBJ1-3 | TRBV12-3/TRBV12-4 | CASSGLSRNTIYF
TRBJ2-2 | TRBV7-9 | CASSLIASGELFF
TRBJ2-1 | TRBV2 | CASSGFSGGSSYNEQFF
TRBJ1-2 | TRBV5-4 | CASSPGHSRTFDGYTF
TRBJ2-1 | TRBV28 | CASSQYRGTGTFNEQFF
TRBJ2-5 | TRBV7-9 | CASSWDPGETQYF
TRBJ1-2 | TRBV4-2 | CASSQAGAGYGYTF
TRBJ1-4 | TRBV5-1 | CASSVGDANEKLFF
TRBJ1-3 | TRBV4-1 | CASSQDRASGNTIYF
TRBJ2-7 | TRBV7-2 | CASSPRQGASGEQYF
TRBJ1-6 | TRBV4-2 | CASSHGQGNSPLHF
TRBJ1-6 | TRBV7-6 | CASSLAGGSNSPLHF
TRBJ1-2 | TRBV6-5 | CASRPGQGYGYTF
TRBJ2-7 | TRBV5-1 | CASSLYVFSSYEQYF
TRBJ2-5 | TRBV5-5 | CASTYNPRSQETQYF
TRBJ2-6 | TRBV19 | CASSIGGSSGANVLTF
TRBJ1-2 | TRBV5-6 | CASSLAGPNYGYTF
TRBJ2-1 | TRBV6-1 | CASSEVRGRRNNEQFF
TRBJ2-7 | TRBV19 | CASVGLWGGSQYF
TRBJ1-1 | TRBV29-1 | CSVLGNVLQTEAFF
TRBJ1-5 | TRBV27 | CASRRTGGNQPQHF
TRBJ1-1 | TRBV7-9 | CASSLATGGRTEAFF
TRBJ2-3 | TRBV7-3 | CASSLGLGPTDTQYF
TRBJ2-7 | TRBV7-8 | CASSLATGLTEQYF
TRBJ2-1 | TRBV2 | CASSGTQRLAGSYNEQFF
TRBJ1-5 | TRBV30 | CAWSVGGPQHF
TRBJ2-7 | TRBV30 | CAWNQQSSQGQYF
TRBJ1-5 | TRBV18 | CASSPYPRELYQPQHF